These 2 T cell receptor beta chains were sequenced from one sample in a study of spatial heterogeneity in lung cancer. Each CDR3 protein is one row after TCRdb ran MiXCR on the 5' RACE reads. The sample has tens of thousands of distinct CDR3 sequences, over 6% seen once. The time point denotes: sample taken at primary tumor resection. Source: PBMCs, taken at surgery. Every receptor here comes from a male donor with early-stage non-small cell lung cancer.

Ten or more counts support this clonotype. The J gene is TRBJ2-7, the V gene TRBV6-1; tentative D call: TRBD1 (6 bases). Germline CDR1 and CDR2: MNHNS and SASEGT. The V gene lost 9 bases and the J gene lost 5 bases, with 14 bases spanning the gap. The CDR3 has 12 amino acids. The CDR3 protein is CASVDRFNEQYV. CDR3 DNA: TGTGCCAGTGTTGACAGGTTCAACGAGCAGTACGTC.

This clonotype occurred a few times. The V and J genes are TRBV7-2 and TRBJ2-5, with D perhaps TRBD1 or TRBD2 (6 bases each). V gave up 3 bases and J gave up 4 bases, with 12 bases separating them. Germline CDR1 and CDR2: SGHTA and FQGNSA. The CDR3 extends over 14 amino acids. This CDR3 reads CASSFTQGGETQYF. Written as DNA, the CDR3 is TGTGCCAGCAGCTTCACACAGGGAGGAGAGACCCAGTACTTC.